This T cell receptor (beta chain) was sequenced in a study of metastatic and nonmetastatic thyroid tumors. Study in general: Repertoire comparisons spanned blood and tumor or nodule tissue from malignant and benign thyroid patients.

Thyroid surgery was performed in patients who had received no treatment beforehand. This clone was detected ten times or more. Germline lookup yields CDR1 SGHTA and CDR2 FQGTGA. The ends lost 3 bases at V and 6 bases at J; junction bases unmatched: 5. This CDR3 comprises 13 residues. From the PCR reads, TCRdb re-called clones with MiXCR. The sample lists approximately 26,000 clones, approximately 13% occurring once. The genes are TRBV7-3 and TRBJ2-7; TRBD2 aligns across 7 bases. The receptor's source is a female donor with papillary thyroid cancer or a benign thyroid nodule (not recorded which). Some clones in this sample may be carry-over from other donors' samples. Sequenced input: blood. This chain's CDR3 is CASSLSGKGEQYF. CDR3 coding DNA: TGTGCCAGCAGCTTGAGCGGGAAAGGCGAGCAGTACTTC.